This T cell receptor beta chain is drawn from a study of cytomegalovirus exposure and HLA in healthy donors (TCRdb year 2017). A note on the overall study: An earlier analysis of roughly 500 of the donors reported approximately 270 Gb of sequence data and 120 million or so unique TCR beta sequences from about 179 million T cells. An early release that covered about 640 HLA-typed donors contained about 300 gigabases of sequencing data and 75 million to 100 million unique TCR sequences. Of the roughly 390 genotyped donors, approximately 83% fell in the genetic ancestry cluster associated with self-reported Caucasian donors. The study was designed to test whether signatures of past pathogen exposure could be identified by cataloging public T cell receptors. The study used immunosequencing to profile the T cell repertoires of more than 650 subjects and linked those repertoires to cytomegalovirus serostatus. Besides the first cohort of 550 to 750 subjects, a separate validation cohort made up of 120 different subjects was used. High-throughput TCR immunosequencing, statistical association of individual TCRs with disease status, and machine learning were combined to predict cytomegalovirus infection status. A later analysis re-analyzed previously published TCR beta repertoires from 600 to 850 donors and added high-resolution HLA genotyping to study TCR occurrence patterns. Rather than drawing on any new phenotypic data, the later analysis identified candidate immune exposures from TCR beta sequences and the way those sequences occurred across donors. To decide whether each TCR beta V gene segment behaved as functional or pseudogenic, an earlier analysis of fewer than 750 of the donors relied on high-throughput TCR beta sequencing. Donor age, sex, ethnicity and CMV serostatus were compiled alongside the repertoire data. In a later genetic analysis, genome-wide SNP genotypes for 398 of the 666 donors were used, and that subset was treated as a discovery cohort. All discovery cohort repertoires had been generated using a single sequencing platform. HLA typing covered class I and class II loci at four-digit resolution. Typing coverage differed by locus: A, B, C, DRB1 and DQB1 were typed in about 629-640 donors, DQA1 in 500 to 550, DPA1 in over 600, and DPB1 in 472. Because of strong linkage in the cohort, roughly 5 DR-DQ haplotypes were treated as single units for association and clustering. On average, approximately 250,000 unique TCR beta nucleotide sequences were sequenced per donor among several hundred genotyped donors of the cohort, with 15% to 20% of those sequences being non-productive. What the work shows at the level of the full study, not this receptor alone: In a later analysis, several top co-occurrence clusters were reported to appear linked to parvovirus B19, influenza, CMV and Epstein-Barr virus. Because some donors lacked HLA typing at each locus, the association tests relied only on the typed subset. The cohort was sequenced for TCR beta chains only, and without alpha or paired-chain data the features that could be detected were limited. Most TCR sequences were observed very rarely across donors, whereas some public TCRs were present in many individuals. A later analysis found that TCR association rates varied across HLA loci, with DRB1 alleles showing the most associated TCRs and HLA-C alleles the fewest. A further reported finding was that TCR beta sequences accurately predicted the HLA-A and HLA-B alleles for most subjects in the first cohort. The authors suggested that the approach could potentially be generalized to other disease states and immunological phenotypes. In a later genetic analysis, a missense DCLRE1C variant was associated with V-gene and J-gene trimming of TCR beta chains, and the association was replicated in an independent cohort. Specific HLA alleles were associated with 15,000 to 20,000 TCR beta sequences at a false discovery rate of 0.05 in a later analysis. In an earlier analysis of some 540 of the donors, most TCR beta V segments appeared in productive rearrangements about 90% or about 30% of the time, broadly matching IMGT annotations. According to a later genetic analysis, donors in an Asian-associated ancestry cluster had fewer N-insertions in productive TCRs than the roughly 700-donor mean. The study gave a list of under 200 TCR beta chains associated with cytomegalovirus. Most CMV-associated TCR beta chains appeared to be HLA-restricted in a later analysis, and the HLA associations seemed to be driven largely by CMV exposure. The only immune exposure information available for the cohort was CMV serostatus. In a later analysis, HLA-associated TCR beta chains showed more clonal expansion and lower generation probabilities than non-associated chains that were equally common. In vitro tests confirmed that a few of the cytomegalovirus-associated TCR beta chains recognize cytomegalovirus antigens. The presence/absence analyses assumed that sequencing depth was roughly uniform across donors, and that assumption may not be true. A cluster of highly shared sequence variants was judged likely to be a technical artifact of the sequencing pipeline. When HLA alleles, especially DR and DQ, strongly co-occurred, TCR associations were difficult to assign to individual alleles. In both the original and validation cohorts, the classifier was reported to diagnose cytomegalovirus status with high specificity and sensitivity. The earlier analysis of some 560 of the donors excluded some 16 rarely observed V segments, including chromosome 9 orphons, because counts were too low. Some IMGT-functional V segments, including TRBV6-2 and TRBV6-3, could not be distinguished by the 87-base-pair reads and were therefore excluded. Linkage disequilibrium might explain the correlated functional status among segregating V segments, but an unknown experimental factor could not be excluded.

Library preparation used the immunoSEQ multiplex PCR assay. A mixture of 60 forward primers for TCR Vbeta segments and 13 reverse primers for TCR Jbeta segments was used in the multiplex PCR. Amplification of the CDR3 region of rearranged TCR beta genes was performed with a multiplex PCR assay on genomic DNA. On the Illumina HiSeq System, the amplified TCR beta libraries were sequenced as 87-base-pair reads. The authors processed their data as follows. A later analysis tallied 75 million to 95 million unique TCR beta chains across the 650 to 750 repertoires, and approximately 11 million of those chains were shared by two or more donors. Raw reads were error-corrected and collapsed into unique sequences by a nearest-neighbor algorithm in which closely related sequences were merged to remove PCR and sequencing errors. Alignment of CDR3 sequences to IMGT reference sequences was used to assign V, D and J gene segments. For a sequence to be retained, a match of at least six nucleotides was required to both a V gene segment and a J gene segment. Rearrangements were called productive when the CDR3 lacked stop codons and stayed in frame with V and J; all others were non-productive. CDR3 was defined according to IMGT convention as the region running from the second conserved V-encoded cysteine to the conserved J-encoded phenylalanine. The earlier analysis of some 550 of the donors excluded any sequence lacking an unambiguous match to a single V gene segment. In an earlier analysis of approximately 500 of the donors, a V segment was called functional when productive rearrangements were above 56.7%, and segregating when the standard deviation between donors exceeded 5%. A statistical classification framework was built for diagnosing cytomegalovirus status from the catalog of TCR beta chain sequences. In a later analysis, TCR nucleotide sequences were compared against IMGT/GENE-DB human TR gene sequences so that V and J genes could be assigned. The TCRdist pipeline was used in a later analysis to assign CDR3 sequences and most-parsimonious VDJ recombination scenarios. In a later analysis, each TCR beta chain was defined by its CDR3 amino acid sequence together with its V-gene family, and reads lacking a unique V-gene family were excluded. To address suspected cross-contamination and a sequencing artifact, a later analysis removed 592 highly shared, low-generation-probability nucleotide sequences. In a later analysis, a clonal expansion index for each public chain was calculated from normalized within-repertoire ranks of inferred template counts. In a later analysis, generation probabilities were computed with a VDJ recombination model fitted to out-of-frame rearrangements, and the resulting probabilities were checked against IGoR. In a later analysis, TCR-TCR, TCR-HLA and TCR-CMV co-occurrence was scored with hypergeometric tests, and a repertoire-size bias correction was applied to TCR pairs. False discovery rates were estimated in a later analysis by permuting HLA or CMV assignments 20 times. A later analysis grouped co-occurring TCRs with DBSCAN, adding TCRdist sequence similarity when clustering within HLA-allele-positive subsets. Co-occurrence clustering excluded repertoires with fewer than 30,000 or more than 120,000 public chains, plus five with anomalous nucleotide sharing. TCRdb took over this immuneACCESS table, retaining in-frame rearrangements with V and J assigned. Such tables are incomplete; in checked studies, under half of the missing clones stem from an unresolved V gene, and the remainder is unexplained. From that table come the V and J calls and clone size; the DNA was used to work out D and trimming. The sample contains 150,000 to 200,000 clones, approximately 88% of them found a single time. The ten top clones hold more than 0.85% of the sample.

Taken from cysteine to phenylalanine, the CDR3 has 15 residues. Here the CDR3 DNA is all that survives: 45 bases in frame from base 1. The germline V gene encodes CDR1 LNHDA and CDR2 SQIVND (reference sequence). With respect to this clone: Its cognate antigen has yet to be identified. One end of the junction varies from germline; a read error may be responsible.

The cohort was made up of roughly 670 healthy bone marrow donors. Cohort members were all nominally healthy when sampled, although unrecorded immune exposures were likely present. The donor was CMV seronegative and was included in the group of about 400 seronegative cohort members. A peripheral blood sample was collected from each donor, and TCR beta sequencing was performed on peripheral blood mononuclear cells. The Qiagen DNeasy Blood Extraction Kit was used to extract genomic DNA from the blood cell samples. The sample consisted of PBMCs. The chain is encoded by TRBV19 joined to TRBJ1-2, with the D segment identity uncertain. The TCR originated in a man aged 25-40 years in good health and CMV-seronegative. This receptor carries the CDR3 CASTISSTGIRGYTF. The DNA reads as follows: TGTGCCAGTACTATATCGTCAACGGGAATTCGGGGCTACACCTTC.